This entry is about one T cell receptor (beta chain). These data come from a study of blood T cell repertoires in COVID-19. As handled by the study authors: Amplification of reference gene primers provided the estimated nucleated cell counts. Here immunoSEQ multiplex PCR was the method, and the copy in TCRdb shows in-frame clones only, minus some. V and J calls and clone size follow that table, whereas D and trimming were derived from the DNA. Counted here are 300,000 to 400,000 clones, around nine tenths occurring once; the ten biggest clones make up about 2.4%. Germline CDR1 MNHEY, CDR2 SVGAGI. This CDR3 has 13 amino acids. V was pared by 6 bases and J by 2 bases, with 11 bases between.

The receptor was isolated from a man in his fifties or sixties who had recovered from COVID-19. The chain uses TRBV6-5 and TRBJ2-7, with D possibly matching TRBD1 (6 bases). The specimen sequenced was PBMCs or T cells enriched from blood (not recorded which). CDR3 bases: TGTGCCAGCAGCCAACAGGGAACCTACGAGCAGTACTTC. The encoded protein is CASSQQGTYEQYF.